This T cell receptor beta chain derives from a study of molecular identifiers for immune sequencing clone quantification. TCRdb re-called the PCR reads with MiXCR, one entry per CDR3 protein. The top ten hold around 4% of the sample, which has 85,000 to 130,000 distinct CDR3 sequences, roughly 38% seen once. The CDR3 consists of 18 residues. The J segment lost 7 bases and the V segment lost 2 bases, leaving 19 bases of the junction unmatched. This clonotype occurred a few times. V is TRBV6-7 and J is TRBJ2-5; TRBD2 matches at 7 bases. TRBV6-7 is known as an ORF, though its function is uncertain. Sample: naive CD8+ T cells from blood, with Jurkat cell RNA spiked in. Documented subset: FACS-sorted CD8+CD4-CCR7+CD45RA+ naive T cells. The source of this sequence is a human donor in good health. Some libraries in this study had Jurkat cell RNA spiked in. The CDR3 sequence is CASSYTASGALPYGTQYF. CDR3 coding DNA: TGTGCCAGCAGTTACACGGCTAGCGGAGCTCTACCTTATGGGACCCAGTACTTC.